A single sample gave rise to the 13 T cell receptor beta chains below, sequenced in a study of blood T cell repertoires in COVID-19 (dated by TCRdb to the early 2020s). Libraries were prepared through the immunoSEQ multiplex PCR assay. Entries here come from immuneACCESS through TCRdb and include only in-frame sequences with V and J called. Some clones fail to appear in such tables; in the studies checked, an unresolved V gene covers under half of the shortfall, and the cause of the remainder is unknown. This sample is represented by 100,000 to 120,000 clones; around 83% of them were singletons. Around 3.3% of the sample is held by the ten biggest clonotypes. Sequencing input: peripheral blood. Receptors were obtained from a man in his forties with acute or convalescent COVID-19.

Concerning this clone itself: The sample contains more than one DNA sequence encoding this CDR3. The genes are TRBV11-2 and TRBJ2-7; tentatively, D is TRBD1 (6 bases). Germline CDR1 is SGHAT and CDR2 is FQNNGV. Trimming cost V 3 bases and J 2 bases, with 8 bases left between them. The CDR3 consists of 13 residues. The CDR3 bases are TGTGCCAGCAGCTTGGGGGCTACCTACGAGCAGTACTTC. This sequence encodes CASSLGATYEQYF.

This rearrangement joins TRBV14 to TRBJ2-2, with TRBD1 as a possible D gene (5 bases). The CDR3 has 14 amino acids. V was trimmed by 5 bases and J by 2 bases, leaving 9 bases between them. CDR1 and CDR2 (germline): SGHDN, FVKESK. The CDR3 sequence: CASSGHSNTGELFF. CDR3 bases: TGTGCCAGCAGCGGACACAGTAACACCGGGGAGCTGTTTTTT.

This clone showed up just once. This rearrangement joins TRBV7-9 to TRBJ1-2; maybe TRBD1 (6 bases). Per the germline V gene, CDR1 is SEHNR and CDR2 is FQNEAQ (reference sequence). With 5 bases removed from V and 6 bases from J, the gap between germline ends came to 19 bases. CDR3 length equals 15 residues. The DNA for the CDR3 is TGTGCCAGCAGCCACCCGGGAGGGGGGACAAATGGCTACACCTTC. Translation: CASSHPGGGTNGYTF.

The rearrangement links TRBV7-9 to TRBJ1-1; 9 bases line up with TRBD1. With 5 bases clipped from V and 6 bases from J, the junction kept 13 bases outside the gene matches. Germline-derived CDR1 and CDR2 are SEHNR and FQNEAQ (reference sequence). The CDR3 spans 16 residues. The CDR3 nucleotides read TGTGCCAGCAGCCACCGTCCCGGGACAGGGAGCGCTGAAGCTTTCTTT. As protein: CASSHRPGTGSAEAFF.

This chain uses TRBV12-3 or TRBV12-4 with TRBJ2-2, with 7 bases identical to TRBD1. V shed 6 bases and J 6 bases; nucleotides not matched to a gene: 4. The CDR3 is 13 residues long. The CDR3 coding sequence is TGTGCCAGCAGACCTACAGGGGCCGGGGAGCTGTTTTTT. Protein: CASRPTGAGELFF.

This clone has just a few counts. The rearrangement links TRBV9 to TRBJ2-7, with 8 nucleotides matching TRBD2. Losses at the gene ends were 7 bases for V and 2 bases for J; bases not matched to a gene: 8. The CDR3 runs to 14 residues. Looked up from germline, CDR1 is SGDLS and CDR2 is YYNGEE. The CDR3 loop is CASSPTGGPYEQYF. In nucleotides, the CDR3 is TGTGCCAGCTCCCCTACGGGGGGGCCCTACGAGCAGTACTTC. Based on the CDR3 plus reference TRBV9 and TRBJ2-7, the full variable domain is DSGVTQTPKHLITATGQRVTLRCSPRSGDLSVYWYQQSLDQGLQFLIQYYNGEERAKGNILERFSAQQFPDLHSELNLSSLELGDSALYFCASSPTGGPYEQYFGPGTRLTVT.

CDR3 sequence: CASSSTGGPGNTIYF. The CDR3 DNA follows: TGTGCCAGTAGTTCTACAGGGGGCCCTGGAAACACCATATATTTT. The chain has TRBV19 and TRBJ1-3, with 9 bases fitting TRBD1. Per germline, CDR1 LNHDA and CDR2 SQIVND (reference sequence). The V gene end was trimmed by 5 bases and the J gene end by 2 bases; junction bases not matched to a gene: 4. The CDR3 consists of 15 residues.

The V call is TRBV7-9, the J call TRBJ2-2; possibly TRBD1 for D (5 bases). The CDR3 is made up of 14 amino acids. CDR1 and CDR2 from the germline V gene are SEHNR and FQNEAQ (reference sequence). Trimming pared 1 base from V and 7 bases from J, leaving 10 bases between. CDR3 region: CASSLEQVVGELFF. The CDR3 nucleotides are TGTGCCAGCAGCTTAGAACAGGTGGTCGGGGAGCTGTTTTTT.

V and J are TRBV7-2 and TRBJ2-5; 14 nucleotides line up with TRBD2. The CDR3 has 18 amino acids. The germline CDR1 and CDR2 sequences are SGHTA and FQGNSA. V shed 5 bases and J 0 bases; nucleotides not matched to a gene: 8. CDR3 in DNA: TGTGCCAGCAGCCCCGGCCGGACTAGCGGGGGGTACCAAGAGACCCAGTACTTC. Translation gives CASSPGRTSGGYQETQYF.

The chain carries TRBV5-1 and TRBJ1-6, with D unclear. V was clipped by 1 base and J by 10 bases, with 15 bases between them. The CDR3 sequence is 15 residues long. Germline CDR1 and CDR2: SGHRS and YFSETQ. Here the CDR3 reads CASSLTSTAESPLHF. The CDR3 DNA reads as TGCGCCAGCAGCTTGACATCGACGGCGGAATCACCCCTCCACTTT.

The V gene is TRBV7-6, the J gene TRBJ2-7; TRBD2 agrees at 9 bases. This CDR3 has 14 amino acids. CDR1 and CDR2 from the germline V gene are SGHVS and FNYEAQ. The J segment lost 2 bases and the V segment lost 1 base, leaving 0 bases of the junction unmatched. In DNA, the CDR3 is TGTGCCAGCAGCTTAGGGACTAGCGCCTACGAGCAGTACTTC. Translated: CASSLGTSAYEQYF. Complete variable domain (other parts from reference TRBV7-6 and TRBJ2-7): GAGVSQSPRYKVTKRGQDVALRCDPISGHVSLYWYRQALGQGPEFLTYFNYEAQQDKSGLPNDRFSAERPEGSISTLTIQRTEQRDSAMYRCASSLGTSAYEQYFGPGTRLTVT.

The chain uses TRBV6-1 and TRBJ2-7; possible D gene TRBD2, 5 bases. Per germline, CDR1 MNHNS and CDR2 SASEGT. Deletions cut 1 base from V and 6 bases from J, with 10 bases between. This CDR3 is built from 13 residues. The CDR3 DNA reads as TGTGCCAGCAGTGAAGTTAGGGCGGGCGAGCAGTACTTC. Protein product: CASSEVRAGEQYF.

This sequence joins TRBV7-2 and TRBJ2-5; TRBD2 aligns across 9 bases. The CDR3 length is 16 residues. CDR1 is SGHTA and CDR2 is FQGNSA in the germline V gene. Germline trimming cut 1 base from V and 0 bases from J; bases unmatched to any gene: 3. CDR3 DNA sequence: TGTGCCAGCAGCTTAGGACTAGCGGTATACCAAGAGACCCAGTACTTC. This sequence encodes CASSLGLAVYQETQYF.